The 22 T cell receptor beta chains below all came from one sample that was sequenced in a study of T cell changes during pregnancy in multiple sclerosis. Some clones are missing from TCRdb's copy, which holds only in-frame ones; the method was immunoSEQ multiplex PCR. The sample lists about 60,000 clones; around 90% were seen once. Here the sequenced sample was CD4+ T cells from peripheral blood mononuclear cells, taken in the second trimester of pregnancy. These receptors all stem from a female donor with multiple sclerosis, enrolled in a pregnancy study.

This clone was counted once. The rearrangement uses TRBV7-2 and TRBJ2-7, with a tentative D call TRBD2 (6 bases). CDR1 SGHTA and CDR2 FQGNSA come from the germline V gene. The CDR3 contains 17 residues. The ends were cut back, 1 base at V and 0 bases at J, with 16 bases in the middle. The CDR3 coding sequence is TGTGCCAGCAGCTTAGGCCCGGGGGTGGGGAGCTCCTACGAGCAGTACTTC. Translation gives CASSLGPGVGSSYEQYF. The full variable domain, rest sourced from reference TRBV7-2 and TRBJ2-7, is GAGVSQSPSNKVTEKGKDVELRCDPISGHTALYWYRQSLGQGLEFLIYFQGNSAPDKSGLPSDRFSAERTGGSVSTLTIQRTQQEDSAVYLCASSLGPGVGSSYEQYFGPGTRLTVT.

This chain joins TRBV10-3 and TRBJ1-1, with D unresolved. CDR1 is ENHRY and CDR2 is SYGVKD in the germline V gene. V shed 8 bases and J shed 5 bases, with 18 bases lying between them. This CDR3 region has 14 residues. CDR3 bases: TGTGCCATCTCAGGTCCGGCAGGCGGGACTGAAGCTTTCTTT. Residues: CAISGPAGGTEAFF.

There are a few counts of this clone. The chain is built from TRBV30 and TRBJ2-1; TRBD2 might be the D (5 bases). This CDR3 is 12 amino acids long. The V end lost 3 bases, the J end lost 5 bases, and 8 bases lay between the germline ends. The germline CDR1 and CDR2 sequences are GTSNPN and SVGIG (reference sequence). In nucleotides, the CDR3 is TGTGCCTGGAGGCCCGGGGACAATGAGCAGTTCTTC. It specifies CAWRPGDNEQFF.

V gene TRBV27 combines with J gene TRBJ1-4; D unresolved. The germline V gene encodes CDR1 MNHEY and CDR2 SMNVEV (reference sequence). V was cut by 5 bases and J by 0 bases, with 16 bases left in between. The CDR3 is 17 amino acids. The CDR3 sequence: CASSVTGIPATNEKLFF. The CDR3 bases are TGTGCCAGCAGTGTGACGGGGATCCCTGCAACTAATGAAAAACTGTTTTTT.

In its sample, this clone was seen once. V usage is TRBV2 and J usage is TRBJ2-7; 10 nucleotides align to TRBD2. Per the germline V gene, CDR1 is SNHLY and CDR2 is FYNNEI. CDR3 size: 18 residues. V trimming: 2 bases; J trimming: 3 bases; junction bases outside the gene matches: 13. This CDR3 is CASSERRSSGGIHYEQYF. CDR3 sequence (DNA): TGTGCCAGCAGTGAAAGGAGGTCTAGCGGGGGCATACACTACGAGCAGTACTTC.

V is TRBV11-2 and J is TRBJ2-5; 8 bases fit TRBD2. V shed 4 bases and J 3 bases; nucleotides not matched to a gene: 7. CDR1 SGHAT and CDR2 FQNNGV come from the germline V gene. The CDR3 spans 15 residues. CDR3 loop: CASSSTGRGEETQYF. CDR3 sequence (DNA): TGTGCCAGCAGCTCCACGGGGCGGGGGGAAGAGACCCAGTACTTC.

The rearrangement joins TRBV5-1 to TRBJ1-1; D might be TRBD1 (5 bases). The CDR3 spans 12 residues. Trimming pared 2 bases from V and 6 bases from J, leaving 8 bases between. Germline V gene data show CDR1 as SGHRS and CDR2 as YFSETQ. As DNA, the CDR3 is TGCGCCAGCAGCTTAGGGGTGGCTGAAGCTTTCTTT. Translation gives CASSLGVAEAFF.

The chain couples TRBV18 to TRBJ2-7, with 7 bases identical to TRBD1. Germline V gives CDR1 KGHSH, CDR2 LQKENI. CDR3 length: 15 amino acids. V dropped 3 bases and J dropped 4; count of bases not matched to a gene: 9. The CDR3 loop is CASSPKRQGNYEQYF. CDR3 nucleotide sequence: TGTGCCAGCTCACCTAAAAGACAGGGTAATTACGAGCAGTACTTC.

The rearrangement joins TRBV28 to TRBJ1-5; D ambiguous. V shed 3 bases and J shed 2 bases, with 14 bases lying between them. CDR3 length: 16 amino acids. Germline V lookup: CDR1 MDHEN, CDR2 SYDVKM. The CDR3 loop reads CASSFRRRLGNQPQHF. In nucleotides, the CDR3 is TGTGCCAGCAGTTTCCGGCGGCGACTGGGCAATCAGCCCCAGCATTTT. The whole variable domain, remainder taken from reference TRBV28 and TRBJ1-5, is DVKVTQSSRYLVKRTGEKVFLECVQDMDHENMFWYRQDPGLGLRLIYFSYDVKMKEKGDIPEGYSVSREKKERFSLILESASTNQTSMYLCASSFRRRLGNQPQHFGDGTRLSIL.

The rearrangement links TRBV10-1 to TRBJ1-1; 7 bases are shared with TRBD1. Germline V lookup: CDR1 WNHNN, CDR2 SYGVQD (reference sequence). The CDR3 length is 11 residues. The trim removed 6 bases at V and 7 bases at J, leaving 2 bases unmatched. Here the CDR3 reads CASRGTDEAFF. The CDR3 DNA sequence: TGCGCCAGCAGGGGGACAGATGAAGCTTTCTTT.

The chain employs TRBV2 and TRBJ1-2; D possibly corresponds to TRBD1 (5 bases). The CDR3 is made up of 12 amino acids. The ends were cut back, 6 bases at V and 4 bases at J, with 9 bases in the middle. Germline CDR1 reads SNHLY; CDR2 reads FYNNEI. CDR3 in amino acids: CASRQALYGYTF. The DNA for the CDR3 is TGTGCCAGCAGACAGGCGCTCTATGGCTACACCTTC.

The chain joins TRBV10-3 to TRBJ2-7; maybe TRBD1 (6 bases). Germline V gene sequence: CDR1 ENHRY, CDR2 SYGVKD. The CDR3 runs 18 residues. Trimming removed 0 bases at V and 1 base at J, with 19 bases between. CDR3 protein: CAISESSTGRGTSYEQYF. For the CDR3, the DNA is TGTGCCATCAGTGAGTCGAGTACGGGCAGGGGAACGTCCTACGAGCAGTACTTC.

The chain carries TRBV15 and TRBJ1-2; 9 nucleotides line up with TRBD1. J gave up 6 bases and V 1 base, and 6 bases lay outside the gene matches. The germline V gene encodes CDR1 LNHNV and CDR2 YYDKDF (reference sequence). This CDR3 comprises 15 residues. This CDR3 reads CATSRVSGTGNGYTF. The CDR3 DNA is TGTGCCACCAGCAGAGTCTCTGGGACAGGGAATGGCTACACCTTC.

The rearrangement links TRBV7-9 to TRBJ2-1; 14 positions agree with TRBD2. Germline V gene sequence: CDR1 SEHNR, CDR2 FQNEAQ (reference sequence). CDR3 length: 16 amino acids. J gave up 5 bases and V 4 bases, and 4 bases lay outside the gene matches. The chain's CDR3 is CASSSPGLAGDNEQFF. CDR3 bases: TGTGCCAGCAGCTCGCCGGGACTAGCGGGGGACAATGAGCAGTTCTTC.

The rearrangement links TRBV4-2 to TRBJ1-1; possible D gene TRBD1, 6 bases. The V gene lost 4 bases and the J gene lost 2 bases, with 17 bases spanning the gap. Looked up from germline, CDR1 is LGHNA and CDR2 is YNFKEQ. The CDR3 is 16 amino acids. CDR3 in amino acids: CASSPTVRGLNTEAFF. The CDR3 DNA follows: TGTGCCAGCAGCCCCACTGTCAGGGGCTTAAACACTGAAGCTTTCTTT.

This clone has a single count. This chain uses TRBV2 with TRBJ2-7; 8 bases are shared with TRBD1. CDR1 SNHLY and CDR2 FYNNEI come from the germline V gene. There are 15 residues in the CDR3. The ends lost 7 bases at V and 4 bases at J; junction bases unmatched: 12. The CDR3 region has the DNA TGTGCCAGCACTTTCCTGACAGGGGAAAATTACGAGCAGTACTTC. This gives the protein CASTFLTGENYEQYF.

This clone was seen only once. J is TRBJ1-4 and V is TRBV29-1; TRBD1 agrees at 11 bases. The CDR3 is 15 amino acids. The germline CDR1 and CDR2 sequences are SQVTM and ANQGSEA. The V and J ends lost 0 bases and 7 bases, in that order; junction bases with no gene match: 4. The CDR3 here is CSVEDRTGGAEKLFF. The CDR3 DNA reads as TGCAGCGTTGAAGATCGGACAGGGGGCGCTGAAAAACTGTTTTTT.

The V call is TRBV6-1, the J call TRBJ2-7, with D possibly being TRBD2 (5 bases). The CDR3 contains 14 residues. V dropped 4 bases and J dropped 4 bases, with 14 bases sitting between them. CDR1 and CDR2 from the germline V gene are MNHNS and SASEGT. The CDR3, as DNA: TGTGCCAGCAGTGTTGCCGGACTGTTTTACGAGCAGTACTTC. Its translation: CASSVAGLFYEQYF.

This clone was seen a single time. The rearrangement uses TRBV7-2 and TRBJ2-2, with 11 bases aligning to TRBD1. V trimming: 1 base; J trimming: 7 bases; junction bases outside the gene matches: 11. The CDR3 consists of 18 residues. CDR1 and CDR2 from the germline V gene are SGHTA and FQGNSA. This CDR3 is CASSLGGWTGGLIGELFF. The CDR3 region has the DNA TGTGCCAGCAGCTTAGGGGGATGGACAGGGGGCTTGATCGGGGAGCTGTTTTTT.

The rearrangement joins TRBV30 to TRBJ1-5, with D unclear. Per the germline V gene, CDR1 is GTSNPN and CDR2 is SVGIG (reference sequence). CDR3 size: 14 residues. Trimming took 2 bases from V and 3 from J, leaving 11 bases between them. Here the CDR3 reads CAWSPDGLNQPQHF. As DNA, the CDR3 is TGTGCCTGGAGTCCAGACGGACTCAATCAGCCCCAGCATTTT.

The CDR3 region has the DNA TGTGCCAGCAGCTTGGCTCTAGCGGGGGGGCATACAGATACGCAGTATTTT. Translating gives CASSLALAGGHTDTQYF. V and J are TRBV5-4 and TRBJ2-3, with 12 bases fitting TRBD2. Germline lookup yields CDR1 SGHNT and CDR2 YYREEE (reference sequence). The ends lost 0 bases at V and 3 bases at J; junction bases unmatched: 5. The CDR3 extends over 17 amino acids.

This clone was recorded only once. The chain combines TRBV5-5 with TRBJ1-1, with a weak D call TRBD1 (6 bases). V lost 4 bases and J 5 bases, leaving 24 bases between the germline ends. Germline V gives CDR1 SGHKS, CDR2 YYEKEE (reference sequence). CDR3 length equals 17 residues. CDR3 sequence reads: CASSPGANRAGSTEAFF. The DNA of the CDR3 is TGTGCCAGCAGCCCCGGGGCCAACAGGGCCGGTTCGACTGAAGCTTTCTTT.